Listed below are T cell receptor beta chains from one sample, sequenced in a study of tumor-infiltrating lymphocytes in primary liver carcinoma. Each CDR3 protein gets one entry after TCRdb re-called the multiplex PCR reads with MiXCR. Among roughly 330,000 distinct CDR3 sequences listed, around three fifths were seen once. Material for sequencing was peripheral blood. These receptors were collected from a man aged 35 to 55 with primary liver carcinoma and hepatitis B virus infection. Each CDR3 is given with its conserved first and last residue. D genes are given only for firm matches. Some rows have no size entry. The others give once, few or many, or a class for an expanded clone.

j_call,v_call,d_call,clone_size,cdr3_aa,cdr3_nt
TRBJ2-7,TRBV12-3/TRBV12-4,TRBD1,-,CASSSNRGNSHEQYF,TGTGCAAGCAGTTCCAACAGGGGGAATTCACACGAGCAGTACTTC
TRBJ2-5,TRBV5-1,-,once,CASRGDGQEIQYF,TGCGCCAGCAGAGGGGACGGCCAAGAGATCCAGTACTTC
TRBJ1-5,TRBV6-1,-,many,CASSEEFRTQHF,TGTGCCAGCAGTGAGGAATTCAGGACCCAGCATTTT
TRBJ2-7,TRBV20-1,-,-,CSVTDRSYEQYF,TGCAGTGTTACAGACAGGTCCTACGAGCAGTACTTC
TRBJ2-3,TRBV12-3/TRBV12-4,-,many,CASSLSSPTDTQYF,TGTGCCAGCAGTTTATCCTCCCCAACAGATACGCAGTATTTT
TRBJ2-7,TRBV7-9,-,few,CASSLAGGHEQYF,TGTGCCAGCAGCTTAGCAGGAGGCCACGAGCAGTACTTC
TRBJ2-1,TRBV11-2,TRBD2,-,CANSESGLAGNNEQFF,TGTGCCAACAGCGAATCCGGACTAGCGGGAAACAATGAGCAATTCTTC
TRBJ2-7,TRBV29-1,-,many,CSVEGLGSYEQYF,TGCAGCGTTGAAGGGCTGGGGTCCTACGAGCAGTACTTC
TRBJ2-7,TRBV5-5,TRBD1,-,CASSLVRQGAGQYF,TGTGCCAGCAGCTTGGTCCGCCAGGGGGCCGGGCAGTACTTC
TRBJ2-5,TRBV5-1,TRBD2,-,CASSIGTSWYGETQYF,TGCGCCAGCAGCATTGGGACTAGCTGGTACGGGGAGACCCAGTACTTC
TRBJ1-5,TRBV4-1,-,-,CASGPIEGSNQPQHF,TGCGCCAGCGGTCCCATAGAGGGGAGCAATCAGCCCCAGCATTTC
TRBJ2-1,TRBV5-7,-,many,CASSLDLLEQFF,TGTGCCAGCAGCTTGGATCTTCTTGAGCAGTTCTTC
TRBJ2-7,TRBV5-1,-,few,CASSFSTVSSYEQYF,TGCGCCAGCAGCTTCTCGACAGTAAGCTCCTACGAGCAGTACTTC
TRBJ2-7,TRBV11-2,TRBD1,-,CASSINPGQSYEEYF,TGTGCAAGCAGCATAAATCCGGGACAGTCCTACGAGGAGTACTTC
TRBJ2-1,TRBV4-1,-,-,CASSKDIESAEQFF,TGCGCCAGCAGTAAAGATATAGAGAGTGCTGAGCAGTTCTTC
TRBJ2-5,TRBV11-2,-,-,CASSSLEVLIQAQYF,TGTGCCAGCAGCTCTTTGGAGGTGCTGATTCAGGCCCAGTACTTC
TRBJ1-1,TRBV29-1,-,-,CSVVLVNTETFF,TGCAGTGTTGTGCTCGTGAACACTGAAACTTTCTTT
TRBJ1-1,TRBV4-1,-,-,CASRQIGAGFGTEAFF,TGCGCCAGCAGACAAATCGGGGCAGGGTTTGGCACTGAAGCTTTCTTT
TRBJ2-3,TRBV6-6,TRBD2,many,CASSLSGASSTDTQYF,TGTGCCAGCAGTCTCAGCGGGGCCTCTAGCACAGATACGCAGTATTTT
TRBJ1-1,TRBV6-5,-,many,CASSYSQGSDTEAFF,TGTGCCAGCAGTTACTCCCAGGGTTCTGACACTGAAGCTTTCTTT
TRBJ2-5,TRBV29-1,-,many,CSVREIGETQYF,TGCAGCGTCCGCGAGATAGGGGAGACCCAGTACTTC
TRBJ2-1,TRBV6-5,TRBD2,many,CASSYSTLAGAYNEQFF,TGTGCCAGCAGTTACTCGACGCTAGCGGGAGCATACAATGAGCAGTTCTTC